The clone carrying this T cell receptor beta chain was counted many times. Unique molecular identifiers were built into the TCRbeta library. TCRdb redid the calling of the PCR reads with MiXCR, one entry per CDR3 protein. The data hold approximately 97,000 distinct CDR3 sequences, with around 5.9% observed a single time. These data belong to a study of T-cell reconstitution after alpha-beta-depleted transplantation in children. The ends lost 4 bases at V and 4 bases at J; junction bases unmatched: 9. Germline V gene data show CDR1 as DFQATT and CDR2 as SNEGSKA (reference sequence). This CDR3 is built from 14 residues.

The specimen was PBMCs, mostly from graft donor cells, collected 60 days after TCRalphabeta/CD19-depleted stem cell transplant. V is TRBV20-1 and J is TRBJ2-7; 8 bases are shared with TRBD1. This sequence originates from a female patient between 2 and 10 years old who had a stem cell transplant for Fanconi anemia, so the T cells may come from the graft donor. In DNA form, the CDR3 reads TGCAGTGCTATATCCGGGACAGGACTTTACGAGCAGTACTTC. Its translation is CSAISGTGLYEQYF.